This TCR beta chain is from a study of cytomegalovirus exposure and HLA in healthy donors. Study-wide results and limits: In vitro data verified a few CMV-associated chains as specific for CMV antigens.

Concerning this clone itself: Its antigen is undetermined.

A multiplex PCR was run with 60 Vbeta primers and 13 Jbeta primers. Profiling relied on immunoSEQ multiplex PCR, and the TCRdb table lists in-frame clones only, not all of them. The table lists more than 110,000 clones. The germline V and J ends were trimmed by 7 bases and 7 bases, with 14 bases remaining between them. The germline V gene encodes CDR1 MNHNS and CDR2 SASEGT. The CDR3 totals 14 residues. The sample comprised PBMCs. The chain couples TRBV6-1 to TRBJ1-6; D is unclear. This TCR was recovered from a man aged 35-49 years in good health and CMV-seronegative. The CDR3 DNA sequence: TGTGCCAGCACTCTAGGGTTAGCGAATTCACCCCTCCACTTT. Encoded protein: CASTLGLANSPLHF.